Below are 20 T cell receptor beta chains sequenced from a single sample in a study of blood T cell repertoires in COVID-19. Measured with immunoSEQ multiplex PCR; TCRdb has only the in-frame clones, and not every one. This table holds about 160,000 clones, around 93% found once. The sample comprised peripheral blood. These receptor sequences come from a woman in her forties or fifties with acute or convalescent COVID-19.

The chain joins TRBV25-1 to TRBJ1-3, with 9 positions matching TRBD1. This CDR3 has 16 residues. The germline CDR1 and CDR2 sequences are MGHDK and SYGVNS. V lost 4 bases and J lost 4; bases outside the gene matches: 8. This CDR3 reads CASSGSYRGLGNTIYF. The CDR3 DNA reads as TGTGCCAGCAGTGGATCCTACAGGGGGCTCGGAAACACCATATATTTT.

CDR3 amino acids: CASSQVSGGMNEQFF. CDR3 sequence (DNA): TGTGCCAGCAGCCAAGTGTCAGGGGGAATGAATGAGCAGTTCTTC. The chain joins TRBV3-1 (or the pseudogene TRBV3-2) to TRBJ2-1, with 7 bases that match TRBD1. Germline CDR1 LGHDT, CDR2 YNNKEL (reference sequence). The CDR3 totals 15 residues. The junction had 7 bases not matched to a gene; V was cut back by 1 base and J by 7 bases.

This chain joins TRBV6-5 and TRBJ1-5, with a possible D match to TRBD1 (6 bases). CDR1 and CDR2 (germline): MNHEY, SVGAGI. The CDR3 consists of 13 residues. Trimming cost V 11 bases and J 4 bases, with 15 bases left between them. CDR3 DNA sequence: TGTGCCGTAGGGGGAGGGGTAAATCAGCCCCAGCATTTT. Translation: CAVGGGVNQPQHF.

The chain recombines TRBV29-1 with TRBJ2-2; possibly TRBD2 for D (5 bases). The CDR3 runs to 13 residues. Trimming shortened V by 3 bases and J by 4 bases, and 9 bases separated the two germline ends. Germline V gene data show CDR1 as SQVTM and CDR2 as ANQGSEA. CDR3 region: CSVEPRGTGELFF. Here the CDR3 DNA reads TGCAGCGTTGAGCCCCGGGGCACCGGGGAGCTGTTTTTT.

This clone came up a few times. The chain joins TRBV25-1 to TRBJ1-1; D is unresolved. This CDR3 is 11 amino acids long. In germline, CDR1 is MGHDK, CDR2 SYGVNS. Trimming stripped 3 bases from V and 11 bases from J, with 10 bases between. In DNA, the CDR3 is TGTGCCAGCAGTGAGGGCGTGACGGCTTTCTTT. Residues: CASSEGVTAFF.

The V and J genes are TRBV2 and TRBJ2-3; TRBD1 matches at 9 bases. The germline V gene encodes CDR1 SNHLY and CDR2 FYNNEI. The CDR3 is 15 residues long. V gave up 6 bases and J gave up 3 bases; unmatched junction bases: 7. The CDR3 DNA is TGTGCCAGCAGCGCGACAGGGGGGCAGACAGATACGCAGTATTTT. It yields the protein CASSATGGQTDTQYF.

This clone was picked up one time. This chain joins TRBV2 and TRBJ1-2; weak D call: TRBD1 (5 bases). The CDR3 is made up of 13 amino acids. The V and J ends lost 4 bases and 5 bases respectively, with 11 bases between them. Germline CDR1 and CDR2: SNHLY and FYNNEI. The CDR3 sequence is CASSGTGGYGYTF. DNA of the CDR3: TGTGCCAGCAGTGGGACTGGGGGGTATGGCTACACCTTC.

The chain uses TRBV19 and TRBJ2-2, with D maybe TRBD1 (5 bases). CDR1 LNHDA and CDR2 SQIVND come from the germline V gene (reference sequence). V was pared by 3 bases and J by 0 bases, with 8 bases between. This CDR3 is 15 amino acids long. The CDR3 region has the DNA TGTGCCAGTAGTATGGGGCAGGCGAACACCGGGGAGCTGTTTTTT. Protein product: CASSMGQANTGELFF.

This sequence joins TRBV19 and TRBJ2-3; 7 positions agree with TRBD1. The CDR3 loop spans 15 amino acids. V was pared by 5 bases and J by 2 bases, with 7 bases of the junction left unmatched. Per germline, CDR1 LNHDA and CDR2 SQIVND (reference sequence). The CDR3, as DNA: TGTGCCAGTAGTTTCGGGACAGACTACACAGATACGCAGTATTTT. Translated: CASSFGTDYTDTQYF.

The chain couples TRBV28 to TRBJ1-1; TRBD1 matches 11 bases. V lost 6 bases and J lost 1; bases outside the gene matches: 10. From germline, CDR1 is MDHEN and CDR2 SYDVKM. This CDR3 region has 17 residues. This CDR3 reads CASSIGQGANQNTEAFF. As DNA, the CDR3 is TGTGCCAGCAGCATAGGACAGGGGGCGAATCAGAACACTGAAGCTTTCTTT.

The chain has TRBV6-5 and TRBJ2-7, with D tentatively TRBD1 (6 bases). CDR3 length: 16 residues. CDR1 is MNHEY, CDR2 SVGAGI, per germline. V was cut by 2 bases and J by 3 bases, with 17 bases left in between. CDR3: CASSYGGAGTYYEQYF. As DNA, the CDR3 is TGTGCCAGCAGTTACGGGGGCGCAGGCACTTACTACGAGCAGTACTTC.

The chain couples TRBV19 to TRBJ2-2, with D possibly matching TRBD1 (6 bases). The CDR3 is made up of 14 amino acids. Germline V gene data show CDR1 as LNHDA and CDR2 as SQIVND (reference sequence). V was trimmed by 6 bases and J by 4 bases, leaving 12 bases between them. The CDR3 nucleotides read TGTGCCAGTAGCCCGGACAGTTTCACCGGGGAGCTGTTTTTT. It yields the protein CASSPDSFTGELFF.

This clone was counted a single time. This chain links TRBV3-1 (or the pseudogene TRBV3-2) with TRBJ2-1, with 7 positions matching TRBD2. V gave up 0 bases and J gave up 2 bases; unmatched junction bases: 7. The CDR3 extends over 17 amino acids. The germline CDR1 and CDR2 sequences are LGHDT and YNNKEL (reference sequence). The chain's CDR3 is CASSQELGAGPYNEQFF. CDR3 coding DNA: TGTGCCAGCAGCCAAGAATTAGGAGCGGGACCCTACAATGAGCAGTTCTTC.

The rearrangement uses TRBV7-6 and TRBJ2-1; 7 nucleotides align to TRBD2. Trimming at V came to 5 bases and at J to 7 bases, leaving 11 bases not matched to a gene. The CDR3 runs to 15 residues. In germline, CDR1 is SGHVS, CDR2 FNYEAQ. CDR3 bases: TGTGCCAGCAGCCCCTCTGAGGGAGGGCGGAATGAGCAGTTCTTC. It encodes CASSPSEGGRNEQFF.

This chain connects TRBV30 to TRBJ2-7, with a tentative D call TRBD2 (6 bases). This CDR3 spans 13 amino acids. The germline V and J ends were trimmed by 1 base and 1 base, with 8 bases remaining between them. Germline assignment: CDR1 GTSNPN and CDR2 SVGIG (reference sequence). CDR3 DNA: TGTGCCTGGAGTGAAGGAGGGTCCTACGAGCAGTACTTC. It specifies CAWSEGGSYEQYF.

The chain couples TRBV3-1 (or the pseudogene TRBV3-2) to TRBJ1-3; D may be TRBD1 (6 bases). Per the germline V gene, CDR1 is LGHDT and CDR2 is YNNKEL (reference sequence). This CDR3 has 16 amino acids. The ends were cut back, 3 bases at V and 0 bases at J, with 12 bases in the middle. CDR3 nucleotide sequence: TGTGCCAGCAGCCATGGAACAGGGTTCTCTGGAAACACCATATATTTT. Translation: CASSHGTGFSGNTIYF.

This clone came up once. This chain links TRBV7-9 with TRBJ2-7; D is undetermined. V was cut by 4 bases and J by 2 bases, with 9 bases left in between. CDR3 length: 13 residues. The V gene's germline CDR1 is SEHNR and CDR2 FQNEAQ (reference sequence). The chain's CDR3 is CASSYFTAYEQYF. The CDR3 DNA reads TGTGCCAGCAGCTACTTTACGGCCTACGAGCAGTACTTC.

CDR3 DNA sequence: TGTGCCAGTAGTCCAACCGGGACAGGGCATCAGCCCCAGCATTTT. This translates into CASSPTGTGHQPQHF. The V gene is TRBV19, the J gene TRBJ1-5; 9 positions agree with TRBD1. The J segment lost 5 bases and the V segment lost 5 bases, leaving 7 bases of the junction unmatched. This CDR3 region has 15 residues. Per germline, CDR1 LNHDA and CDR2 SQIVND (reference sequence).

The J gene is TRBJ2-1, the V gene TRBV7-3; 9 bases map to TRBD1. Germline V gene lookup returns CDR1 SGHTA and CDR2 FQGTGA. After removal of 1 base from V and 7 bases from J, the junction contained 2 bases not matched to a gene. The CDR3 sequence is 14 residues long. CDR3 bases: TGTGCCAGCAGCTTAATGGGGACAGGGAATGAGCAGTTCTTC. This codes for CASSLMGTGNEQFF.

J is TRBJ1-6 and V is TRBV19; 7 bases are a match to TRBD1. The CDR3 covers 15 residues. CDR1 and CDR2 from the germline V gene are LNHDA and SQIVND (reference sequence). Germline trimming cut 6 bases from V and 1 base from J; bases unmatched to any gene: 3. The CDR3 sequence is CASSPDRSYNSPLHF. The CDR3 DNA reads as TGTGCCAGTAGCCCGGACAGGTCCTATAATTCACCCCTCCACTTT.